This TCR beta chain was identified during a study of response to subunit inactivated influenza vaccine. Whole-study results and caveats: After each seasonal influenza vaccination, few new T cells are recruited, the authors suggested.

This clonotype was counted only a few times. No antigen is known for it. The V and J ends lost 7 bases and 3 bases, in that order; junction bases with no gene match: 8. There are 16 residues in the CDR3. Germline lookup yields CDR1 ENHRY and CDR2 SYGVKD. TCRdb reprocessed the RT-PCR reads with MiXCR, giving one entry per CDR3 protein. The sample includes about 650,000 distinct CDR3 sequences, 14% of them seen just once. This TCR derives from a man aged 50 to 59 who received an inactivated influenza vaccine. Sequencing used PBMCs from blood, obtained roughly 15 days before vaccination. The V call is TRBV10-3, the J call TRBJ1-3, with 11 bases matching TRBD1. The CDR3 coding sequence is TGTGCCATCATGCTGGACAGGGGGCCGGATGGAAACACCATATATTTT. This translates into CAIMLDRGPDGNTIYF.